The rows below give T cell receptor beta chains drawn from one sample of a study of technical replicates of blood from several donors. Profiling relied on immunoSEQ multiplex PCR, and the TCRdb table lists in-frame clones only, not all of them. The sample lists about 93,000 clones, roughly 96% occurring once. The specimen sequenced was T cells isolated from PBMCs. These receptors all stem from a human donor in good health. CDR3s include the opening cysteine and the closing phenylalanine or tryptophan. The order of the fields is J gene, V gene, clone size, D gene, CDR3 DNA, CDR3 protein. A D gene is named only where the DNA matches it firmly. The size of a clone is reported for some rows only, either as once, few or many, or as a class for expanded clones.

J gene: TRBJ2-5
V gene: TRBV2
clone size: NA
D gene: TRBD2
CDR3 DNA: TGTGCCAGCAGTGACGAGCGGGGGTACCAAGAGACCCAGTACTTC
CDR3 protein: CASSDERGYQETQYF

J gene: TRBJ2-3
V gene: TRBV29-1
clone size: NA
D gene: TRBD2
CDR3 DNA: TGCAGCGTTGAAGCCATAGGGACTAGCGGTAGCACAGATACGCAGTATTTT
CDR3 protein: CSVEAIGTSGSTDTQYF

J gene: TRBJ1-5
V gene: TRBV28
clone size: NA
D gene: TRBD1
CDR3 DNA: TGTGCCAGTAACTCCGGGACAGGGGGCAATCAGCCCCAGCATTTT
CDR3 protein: CASNSGTGGNQPQHF

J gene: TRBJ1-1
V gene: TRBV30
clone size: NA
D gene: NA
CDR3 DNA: TGTGCCTGGAGTGTACTCCTTGACACTGAAGCTTTCTTT
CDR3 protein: CAWSVLLDTEAFF

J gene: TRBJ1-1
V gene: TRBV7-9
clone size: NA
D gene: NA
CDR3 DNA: TGTGCCAGCAGACGGTTGAACACTGAAGCTTTCTTT
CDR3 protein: CASRRLNTEAFF

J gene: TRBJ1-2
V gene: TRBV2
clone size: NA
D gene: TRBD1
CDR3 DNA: TGTGCCAGCAGTGTTGGGACAGCAAACTTTAACTATGGCTACACCTTC
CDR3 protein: CASSVGTANFNYGYTF

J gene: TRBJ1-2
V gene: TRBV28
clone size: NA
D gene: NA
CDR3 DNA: TGTGCCTCAATCGGAGCGTCGATCTATGGCTACACCTTC
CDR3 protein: CASIGASIYGYTF

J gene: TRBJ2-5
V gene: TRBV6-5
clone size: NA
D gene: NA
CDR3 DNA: TGTGCCAGCAGTTACTCGAGGGGGTTCGGAGAGACCCAGTACTTC
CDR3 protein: CASSYSRGFGETQYF

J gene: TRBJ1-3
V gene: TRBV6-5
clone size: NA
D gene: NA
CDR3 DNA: TGTGCCAGCAGACTGGGAAACACCATATATTTT
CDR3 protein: CASRLGNTIYF

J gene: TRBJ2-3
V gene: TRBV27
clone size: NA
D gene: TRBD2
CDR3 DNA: TGTGCCAGCAGATCGACTAGCGGGAGAGGGATCACAGATACGCAGTATTTT
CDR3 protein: CASRSTSGRGITDTQYF

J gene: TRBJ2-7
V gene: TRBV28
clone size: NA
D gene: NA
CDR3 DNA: TGTGCCAGCAGTCCCCTTGAAACAGGGCTAAGGCACGAGCAGTACTTC
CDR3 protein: CASSPLETGLRHEQYF

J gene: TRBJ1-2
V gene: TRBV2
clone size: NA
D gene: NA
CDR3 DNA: TGTGCCAGCAGTGAAGTTGGCGGTGGCTACACCTTC
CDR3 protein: CASSEVGGGYTF

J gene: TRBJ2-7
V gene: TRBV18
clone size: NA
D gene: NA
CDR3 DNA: TGTGCCAGCTCCCGAACAGGTTCTTTCTCCTACGAGCAGTACTTC
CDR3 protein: CASSRTGSFSYEQYF

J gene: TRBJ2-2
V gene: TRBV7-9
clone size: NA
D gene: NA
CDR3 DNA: TGTGCCAGCAGCTCCCGGGCCGGGGCGAACACCGGGGAGCTGTTTTTT
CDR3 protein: CASSSRAGANTGELFF

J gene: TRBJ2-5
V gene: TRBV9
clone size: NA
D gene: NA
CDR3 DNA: TGTGCCAGCAGCGTAGGGGGGGTTGAGACCCAGTACTTC
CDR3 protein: CASSVGGVETQYF

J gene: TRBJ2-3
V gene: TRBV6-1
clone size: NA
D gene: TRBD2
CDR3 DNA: TGTGCCAGCAGTGGCGGACTAGCGGCAAGCACAGATACGCAGTATTTT
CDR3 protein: CASSGGLAASTDTQYF

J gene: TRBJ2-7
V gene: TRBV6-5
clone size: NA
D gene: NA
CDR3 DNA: TGTGCCAGCAGTGCACAGGTCGGGTACGAGCAGTACTTC
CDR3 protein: CASSAQVGYEQYF

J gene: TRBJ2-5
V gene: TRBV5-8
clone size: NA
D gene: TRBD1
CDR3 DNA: TGTGCCAGCAGCTTGGGGGACAGGGTCCAAGAGACCCAGTACTTC
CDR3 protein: CASSLGDRVQETQYF

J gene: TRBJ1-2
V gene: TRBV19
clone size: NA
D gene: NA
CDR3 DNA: TGTGCCAGTAGTCTTTACCGGGAGCAACTCTATGGCTACACCTTC
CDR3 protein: CASSLYREQLYGYTF

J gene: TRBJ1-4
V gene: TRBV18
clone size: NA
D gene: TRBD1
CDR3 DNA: TGTGCCAGCTCACCACTGGGACAGGGAATGGAAAAACTGTTTTTT
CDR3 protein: CASSPLGQGMEKLFF

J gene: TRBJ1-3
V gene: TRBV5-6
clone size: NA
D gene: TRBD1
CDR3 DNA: TGTGCCAGCAGCTTGATTGACAGGGGATTCGGAAACACCATATATTTT
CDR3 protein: CASSLIDRGFGNTIYF

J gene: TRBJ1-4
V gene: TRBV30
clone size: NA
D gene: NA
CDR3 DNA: TGTGCCTGGACAGGGTATGAAAAACTGTTTTTT
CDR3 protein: CAWTGYEKLFF

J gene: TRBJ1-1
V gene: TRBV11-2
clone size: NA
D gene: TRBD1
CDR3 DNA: TGTGCCAGCAGCTTCCGACAGGGACTAGCTTTCTTT
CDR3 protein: CASSFRQGLAFF

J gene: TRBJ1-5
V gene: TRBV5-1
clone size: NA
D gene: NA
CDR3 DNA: TGCGCCAGCAGCGCCTCTACGGGGGGCAATCAGCCCCAGCATTTT
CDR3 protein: CASSASTGGNQPQHF

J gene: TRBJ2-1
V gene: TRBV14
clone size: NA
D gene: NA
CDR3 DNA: TGTGCCAGCAGCCACCGAAGGCTAGCCTCCTACAATGAGCAGTTCTTC
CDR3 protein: CASSHRRLASYNEQFF

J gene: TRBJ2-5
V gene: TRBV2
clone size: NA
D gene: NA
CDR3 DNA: TGTGCCAGCACTGGGGGGGGCGAGACCCAGTACTTC
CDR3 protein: CASTGGGETQYF

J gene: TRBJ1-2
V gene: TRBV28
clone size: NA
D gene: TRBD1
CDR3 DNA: TGTGCCAGCAGTTGGACAGGGGGCCGTCACTATGGCTACACCTTC
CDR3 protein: CASSWTGGRHYGYTF

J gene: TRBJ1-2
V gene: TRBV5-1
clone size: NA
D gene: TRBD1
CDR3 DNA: TGCGCCAGCAGCTTCCGACAGGGGTTGGAGGGCTACACCTTC
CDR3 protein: CASSFRQGLEGYTF

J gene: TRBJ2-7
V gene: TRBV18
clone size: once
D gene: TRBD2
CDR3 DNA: TGTGCCAGCTCCCCGCCTAGCGGGATCTACGAGCAGTACTTC
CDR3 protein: CASSPPSGIYEQYF

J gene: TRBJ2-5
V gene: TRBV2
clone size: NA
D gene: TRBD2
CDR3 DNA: TGTGCCAGCAGTGACTCCGCGGGAGAGGTAAAGACCCAGTACTTC
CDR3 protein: CASSDSAGEVKTQYF

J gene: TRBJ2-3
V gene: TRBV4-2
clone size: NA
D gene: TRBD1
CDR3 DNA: TGTGCCAGCAGCCAAGGGTTCGGACAGGGGGATAGCACAGATACGCAGTATTTT
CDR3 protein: CASSQGFGQGDSTDTQYF

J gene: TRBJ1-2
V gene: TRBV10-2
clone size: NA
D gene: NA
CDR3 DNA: TGCGCCAGCAGCGCGGCGAACCACTATGGCTACACCTTC
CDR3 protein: CASSAANHYGYTF

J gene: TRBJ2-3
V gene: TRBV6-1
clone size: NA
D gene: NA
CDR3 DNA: TGTGCCAGCGAGGCTGGCGGGGGCAACACAGATACGCAGTATTTT
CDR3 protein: CASEAGGGNTDTQYF

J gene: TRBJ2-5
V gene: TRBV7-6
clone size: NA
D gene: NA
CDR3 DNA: TGTGCCAGCAGTATCCTTGGCGGGGACAGACATGGCGAGACCCAGTACTTC
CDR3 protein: CASSILGGDRHGETQYF

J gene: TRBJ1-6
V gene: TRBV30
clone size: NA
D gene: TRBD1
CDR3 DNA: TGTGCCTGGTGCCAGACAGGGAGAGATTATTCACCCCTCCACTTT
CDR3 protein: CAWCQTGRDYSPLHF

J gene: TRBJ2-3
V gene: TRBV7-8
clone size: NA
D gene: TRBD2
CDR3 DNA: TGTGCCAGCAGCTTAGTTTCTAGCGGGAGAGATACGCAGTATTTT
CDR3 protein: CASSLVSSGRDTQYF

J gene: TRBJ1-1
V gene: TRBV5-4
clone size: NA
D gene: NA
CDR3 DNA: TGTGCCAGCAGCTCGGGGGTTGGGATGAACACTGAAGCTTTCTTT
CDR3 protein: CASSSGVGMNTEAFF

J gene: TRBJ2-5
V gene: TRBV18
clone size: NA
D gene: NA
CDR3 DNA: TGTGCCAGCTCACCTAGGGGGATTGAGACCCAGTACTTC
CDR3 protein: CASSPRGIETQYF

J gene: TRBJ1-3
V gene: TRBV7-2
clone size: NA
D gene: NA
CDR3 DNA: TGTGCCACCATCCTTCGGGGTCTCCTCGGGTTGGGAAACACCATATATTTT
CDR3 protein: CATILRGLLGLGNTIYF

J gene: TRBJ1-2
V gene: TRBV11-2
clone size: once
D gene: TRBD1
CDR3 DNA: TGTGCCAGCAGCTTCCAGGGGGTGGATGGCTACACCTTC
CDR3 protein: CASSFQGVDGYTF

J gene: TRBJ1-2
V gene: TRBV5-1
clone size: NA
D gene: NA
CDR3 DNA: TGCGCCAGCAGCTTGGATCCTGCTAACTATGGCTACACCTTC
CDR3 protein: CASSLDPANYGYTF

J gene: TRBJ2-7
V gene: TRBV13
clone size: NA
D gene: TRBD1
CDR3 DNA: TGTGCCAGCAGTACTCCAGGGGGCACCTACGAGCAGTACTTC
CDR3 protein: CASSTPGGTYEQYF